A single TCR beta chain is shown here with its context. This CDR3 spans 18 amino acids. Germline V CDR1 and CDR2: SGHKS, YYEKEE (reference sequence). The junction had 16 bases not matched to a gene; V was cut back by 3 bases and J by 6 bases. The data originate from a study of blood T cell repertoires in COVID-19. Turning to the study itself: Researchers got acute and convalescent COVID-19 samples from the United States, Italy and Spain. The analysed material was cDNA or gDNA that came from T cells, B-cell-depleted T cells, or PBMCs.

TCRdb's copy holds only in-frame clones and misses some; the assay was immunoSEQ multiplex PCR. The sample consists of roughly 70,000 clones, less than 75% of them appearing once. Sample: peripheral blood. The rearrangement uses TRBV5-5 and TRBJ2-2, with 8 bases lining up with TRBD1. This TCR derives from a man in his fifties or sixties with acute or convalescent COVID-19. The CDR3 sequence: CASSYTPAWTGTSGELFF. CDR3 in DNA: TGTGCCAGCAGCTACACACCCGCGTGGACAGGGACTTCCGGGGAGCTGTTTTTT. Full variable domain (rest looked up from reference TRBV5-5 and TRBJ2-2): DAGVTQSPTHLIKTRGQQVTLRCSPISGHKSVSWYQQVLGQGPQFIFQYYEKEERGRGNFPDRFSARQFPNYSSELNVNALLLGDSALYLCASSYTPAWTGTSGELFFGEGSRLTVL.